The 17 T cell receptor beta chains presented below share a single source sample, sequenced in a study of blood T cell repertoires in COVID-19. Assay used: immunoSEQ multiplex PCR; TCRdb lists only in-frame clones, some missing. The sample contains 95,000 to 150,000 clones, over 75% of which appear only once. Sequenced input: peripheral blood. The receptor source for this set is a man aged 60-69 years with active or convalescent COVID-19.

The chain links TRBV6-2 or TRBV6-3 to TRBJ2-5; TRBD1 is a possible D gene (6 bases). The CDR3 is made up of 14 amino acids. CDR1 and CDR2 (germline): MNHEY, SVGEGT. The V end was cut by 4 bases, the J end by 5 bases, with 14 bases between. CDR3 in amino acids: CASSSNRDSETQYF. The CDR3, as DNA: TGTGCCAGCAGTTCAAACAGGGATTCGGAGACCCAGTACTTC.

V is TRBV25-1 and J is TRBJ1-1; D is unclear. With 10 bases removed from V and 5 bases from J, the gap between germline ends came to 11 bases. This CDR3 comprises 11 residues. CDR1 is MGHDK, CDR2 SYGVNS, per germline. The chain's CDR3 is CATGRRTEAFF. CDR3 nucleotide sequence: TGTGCCACCGGACGGAGGACTGAAGCTTTCTTT.

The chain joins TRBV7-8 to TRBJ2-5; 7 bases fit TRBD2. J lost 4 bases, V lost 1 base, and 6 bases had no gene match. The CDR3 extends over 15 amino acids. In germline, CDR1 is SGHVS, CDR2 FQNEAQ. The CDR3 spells CASSLGLAIRETQYF. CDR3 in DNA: TGTGCCAGCAGCTTAGGACTAGCCATACGAGAGACCCAGTACTTC.

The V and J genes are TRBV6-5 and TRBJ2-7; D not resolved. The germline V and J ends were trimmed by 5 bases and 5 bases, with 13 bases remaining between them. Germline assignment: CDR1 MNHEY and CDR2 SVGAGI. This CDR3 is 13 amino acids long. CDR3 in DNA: TGTGCCAGCAGTCTAACCCCCGCCAACGAGCAGTACTTC. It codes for CASSLTPANEQYF.

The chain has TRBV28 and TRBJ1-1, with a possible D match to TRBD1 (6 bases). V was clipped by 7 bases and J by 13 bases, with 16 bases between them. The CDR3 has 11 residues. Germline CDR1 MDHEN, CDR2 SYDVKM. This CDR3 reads CASKGETFGFF. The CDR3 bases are TGTGCCAGCAAGGGGGAGACCTTCGGTTTCTTT.

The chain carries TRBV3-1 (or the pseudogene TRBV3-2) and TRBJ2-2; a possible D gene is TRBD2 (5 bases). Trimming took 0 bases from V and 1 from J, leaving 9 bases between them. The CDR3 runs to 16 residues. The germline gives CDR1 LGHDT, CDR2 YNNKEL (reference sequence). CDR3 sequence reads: CASSQEDAGNTGELFF. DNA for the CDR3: TGTGCCAGCAGCCAAGAAGATGCGGGGAACACCGGGGAGCTGTTTTTT.

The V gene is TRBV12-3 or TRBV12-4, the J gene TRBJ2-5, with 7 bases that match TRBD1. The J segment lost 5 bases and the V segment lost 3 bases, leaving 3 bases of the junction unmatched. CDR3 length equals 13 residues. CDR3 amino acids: CASSFGRGETQYF. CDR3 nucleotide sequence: TGTGCCAGCAGTTTCGGCAGGGGGGAGACCCAGTACTTC.

CDR3 sequence reads: CASSYVAGLYEQFF. The DNA of the CDR3 is TGTGCCAGCAGTTACGTGGCAGGGTTATATGAGCAGTTCTTC. The rearrangement joins TRBV6-8 to TRBJ2-1; TRBD1 might be the D (5 bases). The CDR3 length is 14 residues. In germline, CDR1 is MNHGY, CDR2 SAAAGT. The V gene lost 2 bases and the J gene lost 8 bases, with 13 bases spanning the gap.

The CDR3 DNA is TGTGCCAGCAGCTTAGATCGAACAGGGTCCACTGAAGCTTTCTTT. Its protein product is CASSLDRTGSTEAFF. The chain joins TRBV11-3 to TRBJ1-1; TRBD1 might be the D (6 bases). Germline assignment: CDR1 SGHNT and CDR2 YENEEA. V was pared by 0 bases and J by 4 bases, with 12 bases between. The CDR3 runs 15 residues.

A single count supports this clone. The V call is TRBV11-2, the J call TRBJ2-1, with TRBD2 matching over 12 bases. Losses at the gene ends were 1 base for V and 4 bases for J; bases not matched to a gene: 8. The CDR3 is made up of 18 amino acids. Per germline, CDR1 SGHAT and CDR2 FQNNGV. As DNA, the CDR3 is TGTGCCAGCAGCTTAGGGACGCTAGCGGGAGGGTCGTACAATGAGCAGTTCTTC. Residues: CASSLGTLAGGSYNEQFF.

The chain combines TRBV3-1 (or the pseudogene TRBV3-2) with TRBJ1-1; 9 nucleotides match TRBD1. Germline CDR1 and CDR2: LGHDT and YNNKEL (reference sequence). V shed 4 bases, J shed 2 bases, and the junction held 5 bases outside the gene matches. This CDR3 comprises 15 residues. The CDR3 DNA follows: TGTGCCAGCAGCCTCGGGACAGGGAGAAACACTGAAGCTTTCTTT. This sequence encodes CASSLGTGRNTEAFF.

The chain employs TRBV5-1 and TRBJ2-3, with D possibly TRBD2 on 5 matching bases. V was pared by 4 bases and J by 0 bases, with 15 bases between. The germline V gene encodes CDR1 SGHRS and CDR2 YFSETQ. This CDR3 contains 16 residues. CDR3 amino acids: CASSPLEAVSTDTQYF. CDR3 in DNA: TGCGCCAGCAGCCCACTAGAGGCCGTTAGCACAGATACGCAGTATTTT. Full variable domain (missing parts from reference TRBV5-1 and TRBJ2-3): KAGVTQTPRYLIKTRGQQVTLSCSPISGHRSVSWYQQTPGQGLQFLFEYFSETQRNKGNFPGRFSGRQFSNSRSEMNVSTLELGDSALYLCASSPLEAVSTDTQYFGPGTRLTVL.

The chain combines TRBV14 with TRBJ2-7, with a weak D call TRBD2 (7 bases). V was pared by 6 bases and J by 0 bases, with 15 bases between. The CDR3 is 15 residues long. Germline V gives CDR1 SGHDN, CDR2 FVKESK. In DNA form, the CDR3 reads TGTGCCAGCAGTCGGAGGGGGACTACCTCCTACGAGCAGTACTTC. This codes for CASSRRGTTSYEQYF.

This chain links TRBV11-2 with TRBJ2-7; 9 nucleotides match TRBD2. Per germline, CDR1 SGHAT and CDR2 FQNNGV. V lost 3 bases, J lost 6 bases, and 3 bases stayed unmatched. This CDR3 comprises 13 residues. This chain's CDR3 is CASSFGLASEQYF. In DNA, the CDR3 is TGTGCCAGCAGCTTCGGACTAGCGAGCGAGCAGTACTTC.

CDR3 protein: CASRAITRTTDTQYF. The CDR3 nucleotides are TGTGCCAGCAGGGCGATTACGAGGACTACAGATACGCAGTATTTT. The chain joins TRBV2 to TRBJ2-3, with D possibly TRBD2 on 5 matching bases. CDR1 is SNHLY and CDR2 is FYNNEI in the germline V gene. This CDR3 has 15 amino acids. Between the trimmed V and J ends, which lost 6 bases and 3 bases, there was a span of 16 bases.

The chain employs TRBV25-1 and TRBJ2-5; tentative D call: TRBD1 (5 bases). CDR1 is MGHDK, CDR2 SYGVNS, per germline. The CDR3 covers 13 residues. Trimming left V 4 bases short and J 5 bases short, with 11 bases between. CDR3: CASSVQGRETQYF. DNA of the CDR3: TGTGCCAGCAGTGTTCAGGGTCGTGAGACCCAGTACTTC. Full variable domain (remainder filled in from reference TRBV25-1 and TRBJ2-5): EADIYQTPRYLVIGTGKKITLECSQTMGHDKMYWYQQDPGMELHLIHYSYGVNSTEKGDLSSESTVSRIRTEHFPLTLESARPSHTSQYLCASSVQGRETQYFGPGTRLLVL.

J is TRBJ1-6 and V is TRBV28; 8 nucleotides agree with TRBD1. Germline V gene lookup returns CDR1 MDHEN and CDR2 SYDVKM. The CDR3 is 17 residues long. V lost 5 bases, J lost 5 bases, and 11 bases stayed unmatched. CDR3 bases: TGTGCCAGCAGTCCCTATCGGACAGGGCCCGATAATTCACCCCTCCACTTT. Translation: CASSPYRTGPDNSPLHF.